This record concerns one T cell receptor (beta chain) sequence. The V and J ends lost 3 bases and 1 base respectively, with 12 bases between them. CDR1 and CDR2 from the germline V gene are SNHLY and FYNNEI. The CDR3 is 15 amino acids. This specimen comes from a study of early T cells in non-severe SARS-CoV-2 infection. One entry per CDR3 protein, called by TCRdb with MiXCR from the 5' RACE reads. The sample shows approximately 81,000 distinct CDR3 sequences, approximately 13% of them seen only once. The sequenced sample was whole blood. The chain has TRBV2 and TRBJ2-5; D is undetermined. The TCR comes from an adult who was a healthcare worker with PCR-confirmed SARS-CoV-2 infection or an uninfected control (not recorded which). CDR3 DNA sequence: TGTGCCAGCAGTGATTCACAGTACCGCCAAGAGACCCAGTACTTC. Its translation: CASSDSQYRQETQYF.